The rows below give T cell receptor beta chains drawn from one sample of a study of blood T cells in healthy people across ages. TCRdb redid the calling of the 5' RACE reads with MiXCR, one entry per CDR3 protein. The repertoire holds over 600,000 distinct CDR3 sequences, approximately 40% seen once, with about 30% in the top ten. Specimen: blood. These receptors all stem from a man at least 80 years old in good health. Each CDR3 is given with its conserved first and last residue. Each record gives: V gene, J gene, clone size, CDR3 protein. Clone size is stated in some rows and not others, as once, few, many or a class when expanded.

V gene: TRBV6-6; J gene: TRBJ1-1; clone size: NA; CDR3 protein: CASSSGQGWAFF
V gene: TRBV5-1; J gene: TRBJ2-1; clone size: few; CDR3 protein: CASSPQGYPSSYNEQFF
V gene: TRBV7-3; J gene: TRBJ2-4; clone size: few; CDR3 protein: CASSLTGTENIQYF
V gene: TRBV11-2; J gene: TRBJ2-4; clone size: NA; CDR3 protein: CASSVLLAKNIQYF
V gene: TRBV5-1; J gene: TRBJ2-3; clone size: few; CDR3 protein: CASSLPSQPDTQYF
V gene: TRBV6-5; J gene: TRBJ1-3; clone size: few; CDR3 protein: CASSPGHGGSGNTIYF
V gene: TRBV27; J gene: TRBJ2-6; clone size: many; CDR3 protein: CASSPSRTPTSGANVLTF
V gene: TRBV27; J gene: NA; clone size: NA; CDR3 protein: CAPSRDRGRYEQYF
V gene: TRBV6-1; J gene: TRBJ2-7; clone size: NA; CDR3 protein: CASSELGTEQYF
V gene: TRBV5-1; J gene: TRBJ2-3; clone size: NA; CDR3 protein: CASSLGQIITDTQYF
V gene: TRBV7-9; J gene: TRBJ2-1; clone size: NA; CDR3 protein: CASPGLAGSSSYNEQFF
V gene: TRBV7-9; J gene: TRBJ1-2; clone size: many; CDR3 protein: CASPGYTF
V gene: TRBV4-3; J gene: TRBJ2-1; clone size: many; CDR3 protein: CASSQVYRARNEQFF
V gene: TRBV6-2/TRBV6-3; J gene: TRBJ2-5; clone size: NA; CDR3 protein: CASTSWTPGANQETQYF
V gene: TRBV20-1; J gene: TRBJ2-3; clone size: NA; CDR3 protein: CSARGQRGADTQYF
V gene: TRBV29-1; J gene: TRBJ1-4; clone size: many; CDR3 protein: CSVGGAATNEKLFF
V gene: TRBV4-1; J gene: TRBJ2-5; clone size: NA; CDR3 protein: CASNQAELETQYF
V gene: TRBV6-2/TRBV6-3; J gene: TRBJ2-3; clone size: NA; CDR3 protein: CASRRGLAGGRGEDTQYF
V gene: TRBV5-1; J gene: TRBJ2-1; clone size: NA; CDR3 protein: CASSFNNERFF
V gene: TRBV27; J gene: TRBJ2-7; clone size: NA; CDR3 protein: CASSSNRGLTEQYF
V gene: TRBV20-1; J gene: TRBJ2-1; clone size: few; CDR3 protein: CSARATSGVYNEQFF
V gene: TRBV15; J gene: TRBJ1-2; clone size: NA; CDR3 protein: CATSRDLGEYGYTF
V gene: TRBV4-1; J gene: TRBJ2-6; clone size: NA; CDR3 protein: CASSQESVTGANVLTF
V gene: TRBV6-5; J gene: TRBJ1-1; clone size: NA; CDR3 protein: CASSSDRAATEAFF
V gene: TRBV12-3/TRBV12-4; J gene: TRBJ2-2; clone size: NA; CDR3 protein: CASSTQDGELFF
V gene: TRBV4-3; J gene: TRBJ2-7; clone size: NA; CDR3 protein: CASSQGTGPFSYEQYF
V gene: TRBV3-1; J gene: TRBJ1-6; clone size: few; CDR3 protein: CASSQNDNSPLHF
V gene: TRBV7-2; J gene: TRBJ2-6; clone size: NA; CDR3 protein: CASSLDLGRQGASGANVPTF
V gene: TRBV29-1; J gene: TRBJ2-3; clone size: few; CDR3 protein: CSVDGTGEGATDTQYF
V gene: TRBV11-2; J gene: TRBJ2-6; clone size: once; CDR3 protein: CASRSHSGASVLTF
V gene: TRBV4-1; J gene: TRBJ2-1; clone size: NA; CDR3 protein: CASSQDRGTSLDEQFF
V gene: TRBV7-2; J gene: TRBJ2-3; clone size: few; CDR3 protein: CASSLGTASISTDTQYF
V gene: TRBV20-1; J gene: TRBJ1-2; clone size: NA; CDR3 protein: CSAKNQVDVGYTF
V gene: TRBV7-8; J gene: TRBJ2-7; clone size: NA; CDR3 protein: CASSLAAGTWEQYF
V gene: TRBV7-2; J gene: NA; clone size: few; CDR3 protein: CASSLGAQTQYF
V gene: TRBV20-1; J gene: TRBJ1-1; clone size: NA; CDR3 protein: CIVTYQGAGGEAFF
V gene: TRBV9; J gene: TRBJ2-1; clone size: NA; CDR3 protein: CASSVVALAGGNEQFF
V gene: TRBV20-1; J gene: NA; clone size: NA; CDR3 protein: CSALRQGVRETQYF
V gene: TRBV7-2; J gene: TRBJ2-7; clone size: NA; CDR3 protein: CASSAGGEVYEQYF
V gene: TRBV6-1; J gene: TRBJ2-3; clone size: few; CDR3 protein: CASSEVVGRDTQYF
V gene: TRBV4-1; J gene: TRBJ2-5; clone size: NA; CDR3 protein: CASSQGPRLGLQETQYF
V gene: TRBV11-2; J gene: TRBJ2-4; clone size: few; CDR3 protein: CASSFDRGALAKNIQYF